This T cell receptor beta chain appears in the sequencing data of a study of PD-L1 blockade in urothelial cancer. Study-level information: The study started patients on atezolizumab in the mid-2010s, giving 1,200 mg intravenously every 3 weeks.

Clones were sequenced by immunoSEQ multiplex PCR, and TCRdb holds only the in-frame ones, with some missing. The sample shows about 51,000 clones, more than 75% of them seen only once. The cohort comprised individuals with locally advanced or metastatic urothelial carcinoma. Per-patient samples, pretreatment and on-treatment, numbered 1 to 8. This clone has only one observation. Per the germline V gene, CDR1 is SGHTA and CDR2 is FQGTGA. The ends were cut back, 4 bases at V and 4 bases at J, with 10 bases in the middle. The length of the CDR3 is 13 residues. The sample consisted of PBMCs, taken around atezolizumab (anti-PD-L1) treatment. The chain combines TRBV7-3 with TRBJ1-2; a possible D gene is TRBD1 (5 bases). The TCR sequence derives from a man between 60 and 75 years old with urothelial cancer. The CDR3 loop reads CASSSGASYGYTF. CDR3 DNA: TGTGCCAGCAGCTCTGGGGCCAGCTATGGCTACACCTTC.